This T cell receptor beta chain comes out of a study of Ad26.COV2.S vaccination and SARS-CoV-2 variants. Study-level information: The Ad26.COV2.S arm of the COV1001 trial was where the donor was placed. In the study, Ad26.COV2.S was injected intramuscularly once, or twice 56 days apart.

This CDR3 spans 17 amino acids. With 5 bases clipped from V and 2 bases from J, the junction kept 11 bases outside the gene matches. Germline V gene lookup returns CDR1 SGHTA and CDR2 FQGNSA. The treatment denotes: roughly 20 received Ad26.COV2.S at low or high dose, single or two shots; several received placebo; per-sample allocation not given. Each sample was drawn 63 days after the first injection (of vaccine or placebo). Study conclusions and caveats: Similar non-spike TCR breadth was seen in vaccine and placebo recipients. While placebo recipients had lower spike-specific TCR breadth, vaccine recipients had more.

Clones were read by immunoSEQ multiplex PCR, and TCRdb kept only the in-frame ones, dropping some. The sample includes 300,000 to 350,000 clones, roughly 90% of them seen just once. Details on this clone: What it recognizes is unknown.

This TCR derives from a person between 18 and 59 years old who received the Ad26.COV2.S COVID-19 vaccine or a placebo. The chain is built from TRBV7-2 and TRBJ2-3; 9 bases fit TRBD1. Sequencing used peripheral blood, obtained in a trial of Ad26.COV2.S vaccine versus placebo. The CDR3 DNA follows: TGTGCCAGCAGCACCGGCTGGGGACAGGGATACACAGATACGCAGTATTTT. Translation gives CASSTGWGQGYTDTQYF. The full variable domain, its missing parts supplied by reference TRBV7-2 and TRBJ2-3, is GAGVSQSPSNKVTEKGKDVELRCDPISGHTALYWYRQSLGQGLEFLIYFQGNSAPDKSGLPSDRFSAERTGGSVSTLTIQRTQQEDSAVYLCASSTGWGQGYTDTQYFGPGTRLTVL.